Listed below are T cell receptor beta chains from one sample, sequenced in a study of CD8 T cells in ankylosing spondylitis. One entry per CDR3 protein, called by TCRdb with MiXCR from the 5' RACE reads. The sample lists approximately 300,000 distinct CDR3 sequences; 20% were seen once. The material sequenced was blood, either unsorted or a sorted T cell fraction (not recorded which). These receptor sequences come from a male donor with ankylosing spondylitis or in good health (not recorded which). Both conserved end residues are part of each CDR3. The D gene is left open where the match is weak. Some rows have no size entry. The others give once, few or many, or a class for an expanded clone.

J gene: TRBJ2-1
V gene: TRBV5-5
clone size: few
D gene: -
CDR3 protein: CASSVRPTEDEQFF
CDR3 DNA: TGTGCCAGCAGCGTCCGCCCAACAGAGGATGAGCAGTTCTTC

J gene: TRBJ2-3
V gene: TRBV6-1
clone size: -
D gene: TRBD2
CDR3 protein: CASSDGGGTDTQYF
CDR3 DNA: TGTGCCAGCAGTGACGGGGGGGGCACAGATACGCAGTATTTT

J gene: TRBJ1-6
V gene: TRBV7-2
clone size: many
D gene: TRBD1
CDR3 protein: CASSLLGQGGYNSPLHF
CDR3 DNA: TGTGCCAGCAGCTTGCTGGGACAGGGGGGTTATAATTCACCCCTCCACTTT

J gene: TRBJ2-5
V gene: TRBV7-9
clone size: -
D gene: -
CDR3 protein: CASSLNPIGETQYF
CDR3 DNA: TGTGCCAGCAGCTTAAATCCCATCGGCGAGACCCAGTACTTC

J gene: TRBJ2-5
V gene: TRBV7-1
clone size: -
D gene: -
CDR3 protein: CASSPHTKGQYF
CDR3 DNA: TGTGCCAGCAGCCCGCACACCAAGGGCCAGTACTTC

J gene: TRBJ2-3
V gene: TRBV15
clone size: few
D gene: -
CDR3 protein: CATSFRLGTDTQYF
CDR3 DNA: TGTGCCACCAGCTTCCGGTTGGGCACAGATACGCAGTATTTT

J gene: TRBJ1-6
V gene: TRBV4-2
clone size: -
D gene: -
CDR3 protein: CAMGPGLVGHNSPLHF
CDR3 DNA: TGTGCCATGGGCCCGGGGCTCGTTGGTCATAATTCACCCCTCCACTTT

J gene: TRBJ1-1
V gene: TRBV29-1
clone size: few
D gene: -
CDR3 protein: CSVSHRGANTEAFF
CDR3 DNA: TGCAGCGTTAGCCATCGGGGGGCAAACACTGAAGCTTTCTTT

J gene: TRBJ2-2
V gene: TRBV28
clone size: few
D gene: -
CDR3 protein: CASSLSPISPNTGELFF
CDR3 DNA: TGTGCCAGCAGTTTATCCCCAATTAGCCCGAACACCGGGGAGCTGTTTTTT

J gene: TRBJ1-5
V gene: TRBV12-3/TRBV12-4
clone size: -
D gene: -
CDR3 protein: CASSFQNSNQPQHF
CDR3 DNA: TGTGCCAGCAGTTTTCAGAATAGCAATCAGCCCCAGCATTTT

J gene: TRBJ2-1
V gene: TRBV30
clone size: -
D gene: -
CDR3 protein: CAWSKGAYNEQFF
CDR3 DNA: TGTGCCTGGAGCAAGGGGGCCTACAATGAGCAGTTCTTC

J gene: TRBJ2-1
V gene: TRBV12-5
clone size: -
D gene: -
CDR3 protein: CASGFASNEQFF
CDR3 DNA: TGTGCTAGTGGTTTTGCCTCCAATGAGCAGTTCTTC

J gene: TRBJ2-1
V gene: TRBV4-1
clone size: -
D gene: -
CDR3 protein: CASSQVLGGTNEQFF
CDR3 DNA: TGCGCCAGCAGCCAAGTACTTGGGGGCACCAATGAGCAGTTCTTC

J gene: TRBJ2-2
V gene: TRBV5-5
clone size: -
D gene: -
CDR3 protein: CASVNPAGELFF
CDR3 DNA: TGTGCCAGTGTCAATCCAGCCGGGGAGCTGTTTTTT

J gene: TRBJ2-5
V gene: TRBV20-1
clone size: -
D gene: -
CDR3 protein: CSARDATSLETQYF
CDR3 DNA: TGCAGCGCCCGGGATGCCACATCGCTTGAGACCCAGTACTTC

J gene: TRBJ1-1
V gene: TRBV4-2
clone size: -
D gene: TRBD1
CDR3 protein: CASSRRPLFVDRMNTEAFF
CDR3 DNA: TGTGCCAGCAGCCGACGACCCCTTTTCGTGGACAGGATGAACACTGAAGCTTTCTTT

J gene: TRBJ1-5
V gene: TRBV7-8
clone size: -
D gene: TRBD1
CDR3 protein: CASSLRWDSLNQPQHF
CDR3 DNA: TGTGCCAGCAGCTTAAGGTGGGACAGCCTCAATCAGCCCCAGCATTTT

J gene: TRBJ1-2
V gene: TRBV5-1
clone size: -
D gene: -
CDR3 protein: CASSLDDRSGYTF
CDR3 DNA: TGCGCCAGCAGCTTGGATGACAGGAGTGGCTACACCTTC

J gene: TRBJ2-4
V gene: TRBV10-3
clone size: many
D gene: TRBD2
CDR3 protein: CASNGLRGVQYF
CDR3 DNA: TGTGCCAGCAATGGGCTACGGGGGGTTCAGTACTTC

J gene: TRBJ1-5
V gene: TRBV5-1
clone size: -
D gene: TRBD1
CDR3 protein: CASSSGATGAGNQPQHF
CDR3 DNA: TGCGCCAGCAGCTCCGGGGCGACAGGGGCGGGTAATCAGCCCCAGCATTTT

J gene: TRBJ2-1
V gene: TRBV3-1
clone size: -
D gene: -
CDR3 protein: CASSQGTFSEQFF
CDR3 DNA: TGTGCCAGCAGCCAAGGGACATTTAGTGAGCAGTTCTTC

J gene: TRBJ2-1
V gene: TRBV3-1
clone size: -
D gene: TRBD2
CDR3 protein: CASSLRAGGGHNEQFF
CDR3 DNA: TGTGCCAGCAGCCTCCGAGCGGGAGGGGGTCACAATGAGCAGTTCTTC

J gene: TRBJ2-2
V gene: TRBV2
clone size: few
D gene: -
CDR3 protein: CASSSSGQGFPGELFF
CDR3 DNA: -

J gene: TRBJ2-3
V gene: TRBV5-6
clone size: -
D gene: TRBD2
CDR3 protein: CASGLAGGQTSTDTQYF
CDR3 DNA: TGTGCCAGCGGACTAGCGGGGGGCCAGACTAGCACAGATACGCAGTATTTT

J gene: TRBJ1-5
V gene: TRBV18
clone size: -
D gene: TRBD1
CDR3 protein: CASSLDREPIPQHF
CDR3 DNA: TGTGCCAGCTCTCTGGACAGGGAGCCGATCCCCCAGCATTTT

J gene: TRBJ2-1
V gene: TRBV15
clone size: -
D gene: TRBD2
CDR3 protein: CATSRGETLAENSEQFF
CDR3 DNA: TGTGCCACCAGCAGAGGGGAAACGCTAGCGGAAAACAGTGAGCAGTTCTTC

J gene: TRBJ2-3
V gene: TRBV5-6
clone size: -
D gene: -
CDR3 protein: CASSSTGPRNPVADTQYF
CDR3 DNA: TGTGCCAGCAGCTCTACAGGGCCTCGCAACCCGGTAGCAGATACGCAGTATTTT

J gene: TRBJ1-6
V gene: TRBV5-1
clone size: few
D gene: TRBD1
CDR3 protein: CASSVGIQGGSSPLHF
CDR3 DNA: TGCGCCAGCAGCGTCGGGATACAGGGGGGGAGTTCACCCCTCCACTTT

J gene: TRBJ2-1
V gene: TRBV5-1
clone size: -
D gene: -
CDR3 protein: CASSLVGDANEQFF
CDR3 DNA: TGCGCCAGCAGCTTGGTAGGGGATGCGAATGAGCAGTTCTTC

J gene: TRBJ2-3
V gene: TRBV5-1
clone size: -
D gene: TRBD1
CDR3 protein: CASSLESRGTDTQYF
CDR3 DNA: TGCGCCAGCAGCTTGGAATCCAGGGGGACAGATACGCAGTATTTT

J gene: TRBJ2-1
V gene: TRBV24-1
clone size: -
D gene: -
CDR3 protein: CATSDTRGGSYNEQFF
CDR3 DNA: TGTGCCACCAGTGATACTAGGGGCGGCTCCTACAATGAGCAGTTCTTC

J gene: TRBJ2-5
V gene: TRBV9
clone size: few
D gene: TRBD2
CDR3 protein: CASSVATSGIGETQYF
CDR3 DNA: TGTGCCAGCAGCGTAGCGACTAGCGGGATCGGAGAGACCCAGTACTTC

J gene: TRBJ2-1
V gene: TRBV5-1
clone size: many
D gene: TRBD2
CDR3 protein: CASSSMGTSTEQFF
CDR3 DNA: TGCGCCAGCAGCTCTATGGGGACTAGCACTGAGCAGTTCTTC

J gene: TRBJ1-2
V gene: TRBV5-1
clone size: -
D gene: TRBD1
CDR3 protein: CASSLKQGAYGYTF
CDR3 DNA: TGCGCCAGCAGCTTGAAGCAGGGGGCGTATGGCTACACCTTC

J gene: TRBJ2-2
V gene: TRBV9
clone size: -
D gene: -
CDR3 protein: CASSPPEGGDTGELFF
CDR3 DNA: TGTGCCAGCAGCCCCCCGGAGGGGGGGGACACCGGGGAGCTGTTTTTT

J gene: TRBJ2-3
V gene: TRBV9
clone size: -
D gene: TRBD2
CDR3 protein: CASSATSGRADTQYF
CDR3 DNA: TGTGCCAGCAGCGCGACTAGCGGGAGAGCAGATACGCAGTATTTT

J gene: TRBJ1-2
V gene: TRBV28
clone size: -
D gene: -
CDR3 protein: CASSLGWSGAQVGYTF
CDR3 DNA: TGTGCCAGCAGTTTGGGATGGTCAGGGGCCCAGGTGGGCTACACCTTC

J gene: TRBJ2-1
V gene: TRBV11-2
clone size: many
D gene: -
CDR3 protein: CASSIDAGSYNEQFF
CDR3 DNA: TGTGCCAGCAGCATCGACGCAGGGTCCTACAATGAGCAGTTCTTC

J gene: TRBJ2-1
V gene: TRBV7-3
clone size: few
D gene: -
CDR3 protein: CASSPTASGNEQFF
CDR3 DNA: TGTGCCAGCAGCCCAACCGCGTCGGGGAATGAGCAGTTCTTC

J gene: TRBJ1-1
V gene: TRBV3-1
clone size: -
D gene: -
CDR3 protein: CASSQETVNTEAFF
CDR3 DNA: TGTGCCAGCAGCCAAGAGACGGTGAACACTGAAGCTTTCTTT

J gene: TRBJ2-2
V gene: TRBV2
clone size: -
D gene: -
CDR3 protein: CASRMTTTNTGALFF
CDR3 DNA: TGTGCCAGCAGGATGACAACCACGAACACCGGGGCGCTGTTTTTT

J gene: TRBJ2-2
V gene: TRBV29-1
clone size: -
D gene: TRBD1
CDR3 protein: CSVGRGFTGELFF
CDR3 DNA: TGCAGCGTTGGCAGGGGGTTTACCGGGGAGCTGTTTTTT

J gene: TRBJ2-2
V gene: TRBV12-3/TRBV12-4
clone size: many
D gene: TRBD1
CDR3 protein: CASSLPDRRTGELFF
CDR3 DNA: TGTGCCAGCAGTTTACCGGACAGGCGGACCGGGGAGCTGTTTTTT

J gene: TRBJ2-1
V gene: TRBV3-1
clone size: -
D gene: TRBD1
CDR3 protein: CASSQDLGQGWFANEQFF
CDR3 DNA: TGTGCCAGCAGCCAAGATCTCGGACAGGGTTGGTTTGCAAATGAGCAGTTCTTC

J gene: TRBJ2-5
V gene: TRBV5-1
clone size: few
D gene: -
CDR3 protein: CASSLGQPQETQYF
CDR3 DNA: TGCGCCAGCAGCTTGGGACAGCCTCAAGAGACCCAGTACTTC

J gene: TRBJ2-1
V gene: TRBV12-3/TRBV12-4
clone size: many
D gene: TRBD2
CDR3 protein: CASSFLAGGSNEQFF
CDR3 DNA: TGTGCCAGCAGTTTTCTAGCGGGAGGTTCGAATGAGCAGTTCTTC

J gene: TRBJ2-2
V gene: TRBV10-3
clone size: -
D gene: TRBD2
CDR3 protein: CAISELGASGSWTGELFF
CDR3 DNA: TGTGCCATCAGTGAATTGGGCGCTAGCGGGAGCTGGACCGGGGAGCTGTTTTTT

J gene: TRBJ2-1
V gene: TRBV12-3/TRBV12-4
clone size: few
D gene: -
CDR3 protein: CASSSLDSSSYNEQFF
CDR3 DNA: TGTGCCAGCAGTTCGTTGGACTCGAGCTCCTACAATGAGCAGTTCTTC

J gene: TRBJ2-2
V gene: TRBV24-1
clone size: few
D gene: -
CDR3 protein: CATKGPVNTGELFF
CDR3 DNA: TGTGCCACCAAGGGACCAGTTAACACCGGGGAGCTGTTTTTT

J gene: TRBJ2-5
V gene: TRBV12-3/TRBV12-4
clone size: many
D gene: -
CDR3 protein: CASSLSGQEETQYF
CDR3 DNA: TGTGCCAGCAGTTTATCAGGGCAAGAAGAGACCCAGTACTTC

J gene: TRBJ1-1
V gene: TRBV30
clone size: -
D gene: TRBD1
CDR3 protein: CAWSATGGRSSEAFF
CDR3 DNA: TGTGCCTGGAGTGCAACAGGGGGCCGGTCGTCTGAAGCTTTCTTT

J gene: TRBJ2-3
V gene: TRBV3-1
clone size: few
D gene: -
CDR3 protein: CASSQDVDRTTDTQYF
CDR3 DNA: TGTGCCAGCAGCCAAGACGTAGACAGGACCACAGATACGCAGTATTTT

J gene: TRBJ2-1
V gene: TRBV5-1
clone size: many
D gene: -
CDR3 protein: CASSLAQPQGNEQFF
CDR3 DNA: TGCGCCAGCAGCTTGGCTCAGCCCCAAGGGAATGAGCAGTTCTTC

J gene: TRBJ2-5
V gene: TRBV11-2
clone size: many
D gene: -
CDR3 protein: CASSLVGWTVGRKETQYF
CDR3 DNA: TGTGCCAGCAGCTTAGTGGGTTGGACAGTGGGTCGAAAAGAGACCCAGTACTTC